This T cell receptor beta chain comes out of a study of lymphopenia after photon versus proton radiotherapy (dated by TCRdb to the late 2010s). The study in broad terms: The immunological effects of photon versus proton radiation therapy were compared in patients with gastrointestinal tumors who developed high-grade lymphopenia. The cohort included approximately 18 patients with gastrointestinal tumors who developed lymphopenia after receiving either photon or proton therapy. The goal of the study was to describe how the two radiation modalities differ in their effects on the immune system.

The method behind the library was the immunoSEQ multiplex PCR assay. Alongside multiparametric flow cytometry, deep sequencing of rearranged TCR beta loci was used to profile the T cell repertoires. TCRdb took over this immuneACCESS table, retaining in-frame rearrangements with V and J assigned. Such tables are incomplete; in checked studies, under half of the missing clones stem from an unresolved V gene, and the remainder is unexplained. The sample table holds 52,000 or so clones, of which about 92% were seen once. The top ten constitute about a sixth of the sample. Turning to this clone: Its antigen is currently not known. No quality values exist for individual bases; no much larger clone is one base distant.

Findings and caveats that apply to the study as a whole: The survival association was assessed only in patients who died, and better survival with proton therapy was presented by the authors as a possibility rather than a demonstrated result. After the lymphocyte count nadir, photon-treated repertoires showed oligoclonal expansion, especially of CD8+ Temra cells, which drove the drop in diversity. Relative stability during treatment was observed in proton-treated patients, whereas loss of naive T cells and TCR diversity and gain of effector/memory populations were observed in photon-treated patients. Among patients across the cohort who died, overall survival time showed an inverse correlation with a larger post-nadir drop in TCR diversity.

The CDR3 numbers 15 residues from cysteine through phenylalanine. The read is trimmed to its CDR3 DNA, 45 bases read in frame from base 1. CDR1 and CDR2, per the germline V gene, are SGHTA and FQGNSA. A distance of 14 bases separates the germline ends of V and J, which lose 1 base and 4 bases respectively. The sequence derives from a middle-aged woman with cholangiocarcinoma. Here the sequenced sample was peripheral blood, taken from a patient treated with photon-based radiotherapy. Here the chain combines TRBV7-2 and TRBJ2-7; the D gene cannot be named for sure. The CDR3 is CASSLDPGRWYEQYF. The DNA sequence reads TGTGCCAGCAGCTTAGATCCGGGTCGCTGGTACGAGCAGTACTTC.